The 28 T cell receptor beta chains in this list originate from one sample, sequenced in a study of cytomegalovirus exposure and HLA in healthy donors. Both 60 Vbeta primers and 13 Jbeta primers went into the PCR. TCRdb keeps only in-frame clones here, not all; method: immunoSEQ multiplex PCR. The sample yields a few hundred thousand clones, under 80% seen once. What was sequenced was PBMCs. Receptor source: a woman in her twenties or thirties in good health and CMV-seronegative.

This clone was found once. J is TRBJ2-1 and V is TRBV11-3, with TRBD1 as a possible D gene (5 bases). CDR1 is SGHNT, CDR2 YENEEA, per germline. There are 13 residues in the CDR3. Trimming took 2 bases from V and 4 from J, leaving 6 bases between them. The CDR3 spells CASSLNRYNEQFF. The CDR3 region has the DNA TGTGCCAGCAGCTTAAACAGGTACAATGAGCAGTTCTTC.

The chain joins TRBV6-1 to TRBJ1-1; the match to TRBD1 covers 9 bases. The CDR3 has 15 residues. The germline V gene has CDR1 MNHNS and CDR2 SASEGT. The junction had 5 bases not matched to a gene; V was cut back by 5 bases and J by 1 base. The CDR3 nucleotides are TGTGCCAGCAGTCCCGGACAGGGGTGGAACACTGAAGCTTTCTTT. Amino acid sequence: CASSPGQGWNTEAFF.

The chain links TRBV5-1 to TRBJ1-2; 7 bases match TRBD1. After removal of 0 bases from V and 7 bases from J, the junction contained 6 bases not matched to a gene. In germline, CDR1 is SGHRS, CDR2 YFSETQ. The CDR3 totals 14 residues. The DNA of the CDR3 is TGCGCCAGCAGCTTGGAAGGGGGCCGAAGTGGCTACACCTTC. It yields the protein CASSLEGGRSGYTF.

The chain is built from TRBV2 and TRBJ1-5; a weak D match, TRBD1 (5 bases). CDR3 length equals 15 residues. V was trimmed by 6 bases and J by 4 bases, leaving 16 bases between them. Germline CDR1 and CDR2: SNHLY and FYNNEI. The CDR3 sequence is CASRAFDSENQPQHF. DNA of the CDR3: TGTGCCAGCAGAGCCTTTGACAGCGAGAATCAGCCCCAGCATTTT.

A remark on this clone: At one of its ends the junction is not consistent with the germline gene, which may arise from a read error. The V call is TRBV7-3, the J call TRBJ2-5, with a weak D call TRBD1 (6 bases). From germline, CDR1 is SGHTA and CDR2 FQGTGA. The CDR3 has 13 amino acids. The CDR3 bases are TGTGCTAGCAGCCGCCAGGGGCAAGAGACCCAGTACTTC. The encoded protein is CASSRQGQETQYF.

CDR3 sequence (DNA): TGTGCCAGCAGTTTACTAGCGGGTCCACAAGAGACCCAGTACTTC. Amino acid sequence: CASSLLAGPQETQYF. The chain is built from TRBV27 and TRBJ2-5, with 8 bases matching TRBD2. The length of the CDR3 is 15 residues. CDR1 and CDR2 (germline): MNHEY, SMNVEV (reference sequence). The ends lost 2 bases at V and 2 bases at J; junction bases unmatched: 4.

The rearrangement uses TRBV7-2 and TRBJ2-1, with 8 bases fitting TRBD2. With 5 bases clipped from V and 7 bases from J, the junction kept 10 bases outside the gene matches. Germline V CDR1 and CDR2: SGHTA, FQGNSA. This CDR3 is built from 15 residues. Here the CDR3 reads CASSTVAGGRNEQFF. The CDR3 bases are TGTGCCAGCAGCACGGTGGCGGGAGGACGTAATGAGCAGTTCTTC.

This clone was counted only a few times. The CDR3, as DNA: TGTGCCAGCAGTGAAGATGACAGGGAATACGAGCAGTACTTC. It is translated as CASSEDDREYEQYF. The V gene is TRBV6-1, the J gene TRBJ2-7, with TRBD1 identical over 7 bases. Looked up from germline, CDR1 is MNHNS and CDR2 is SASEGT. The V segment lost 1 base and the J segment 4 bases; nucleotides outside the gene matches: 4. This CDR3 contains 14 residues.

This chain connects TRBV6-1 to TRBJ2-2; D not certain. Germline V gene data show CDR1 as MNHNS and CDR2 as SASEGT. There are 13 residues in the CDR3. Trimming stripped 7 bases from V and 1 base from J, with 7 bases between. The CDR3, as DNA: TGTGCCAGCATTTCCCAGAACACCGGGGAGCTGTTTTTT. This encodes CASISQNTGELFF.

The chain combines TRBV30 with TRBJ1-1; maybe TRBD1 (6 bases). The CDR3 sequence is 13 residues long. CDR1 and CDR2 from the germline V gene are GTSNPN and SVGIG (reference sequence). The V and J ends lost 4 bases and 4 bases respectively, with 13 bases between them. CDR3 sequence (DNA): TGTGCCTGGACCGGTGGGGGCGGCACTGAAGCTTTCTTT. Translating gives CAWTGGGGTEAFF.

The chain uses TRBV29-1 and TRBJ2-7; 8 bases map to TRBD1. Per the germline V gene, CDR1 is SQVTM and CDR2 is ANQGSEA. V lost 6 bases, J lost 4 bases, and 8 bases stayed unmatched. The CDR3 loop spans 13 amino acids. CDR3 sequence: CSVLDRVAYEQYF. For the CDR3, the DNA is TGCAGCGTCCTGGACAGGGTAGCGTACGAGCAGTACTTC.

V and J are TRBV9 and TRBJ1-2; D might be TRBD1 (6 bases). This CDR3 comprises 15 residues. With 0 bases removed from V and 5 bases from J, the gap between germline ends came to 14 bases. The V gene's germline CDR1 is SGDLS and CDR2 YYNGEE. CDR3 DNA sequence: TGTGCCAGCAGCGTAGAGGCAGGGGACTATTATGGCTACACCTTC. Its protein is CASSVEAGDYYGYTF.

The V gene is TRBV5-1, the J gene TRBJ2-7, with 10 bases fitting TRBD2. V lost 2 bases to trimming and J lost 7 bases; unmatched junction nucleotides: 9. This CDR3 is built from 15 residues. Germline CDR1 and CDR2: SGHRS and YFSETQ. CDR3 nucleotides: TGCGCCAGCAGCTTCTCTAGCGGGAGTGCGGGGGAGCAGTACTTC. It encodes CASSFSSGSAGEQYF.

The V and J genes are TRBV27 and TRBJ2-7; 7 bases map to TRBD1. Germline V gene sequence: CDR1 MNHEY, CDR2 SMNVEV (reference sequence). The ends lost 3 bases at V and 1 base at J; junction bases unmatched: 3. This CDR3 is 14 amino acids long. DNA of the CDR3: TGTGCCAGCAGTTTGGAGACAGGGTCCTACGAGCAGTACTTC. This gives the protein CASSLETGSYEQYF.

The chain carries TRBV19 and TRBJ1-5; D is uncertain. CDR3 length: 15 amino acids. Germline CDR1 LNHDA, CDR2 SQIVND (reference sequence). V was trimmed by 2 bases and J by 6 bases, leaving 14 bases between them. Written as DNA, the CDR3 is TGTGCCAGTAGTATAACACCCGGGTGGCGTCAGCCCCAGCATTTT. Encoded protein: CASSITPGWRQPQHF. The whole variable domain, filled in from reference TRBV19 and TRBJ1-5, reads DGGITQSPKYLFRKEGQNVTLSCEQNLNHDAMYWYRQDPGQGLRLIYYSQIVNDFQKGDIAEGYSVSREKKESFPLTVTSAQKNPTAFYLCASSITPGWRQPQHFGDGTRLSIL.

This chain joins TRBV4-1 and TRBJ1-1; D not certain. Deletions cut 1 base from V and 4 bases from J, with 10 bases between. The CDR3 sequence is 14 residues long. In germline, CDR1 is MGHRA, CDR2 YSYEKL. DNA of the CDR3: TGCGCCAGCAGCCAAGGACTGGGTAGCACTGAAGCTTTCTTT. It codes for CASSQGLGSTEAFF.

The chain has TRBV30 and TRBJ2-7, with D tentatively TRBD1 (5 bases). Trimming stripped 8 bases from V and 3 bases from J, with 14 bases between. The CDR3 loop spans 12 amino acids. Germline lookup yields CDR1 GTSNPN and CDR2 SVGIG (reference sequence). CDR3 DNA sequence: TGTGCCGGCTTAGGGGTTCTCTACGAGCAGTACTTC. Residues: CAGLGVLYEQYF.

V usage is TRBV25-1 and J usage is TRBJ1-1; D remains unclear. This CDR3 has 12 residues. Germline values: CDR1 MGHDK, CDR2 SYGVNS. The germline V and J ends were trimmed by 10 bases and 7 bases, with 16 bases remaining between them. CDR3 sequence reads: CATLPEVGEAFF. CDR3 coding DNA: TGTGCCACCCTCCCTGAGGTGGGTGAAGCTTTCTTT.

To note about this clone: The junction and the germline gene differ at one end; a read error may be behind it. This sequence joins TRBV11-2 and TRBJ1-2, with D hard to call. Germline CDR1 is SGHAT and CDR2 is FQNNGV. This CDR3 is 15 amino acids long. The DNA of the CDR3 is TGTGCCAGCAGCTTACTTGGGCGGGAGGAAGGGAGGATCTCCTTC. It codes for CASSLLGREEGRISF.

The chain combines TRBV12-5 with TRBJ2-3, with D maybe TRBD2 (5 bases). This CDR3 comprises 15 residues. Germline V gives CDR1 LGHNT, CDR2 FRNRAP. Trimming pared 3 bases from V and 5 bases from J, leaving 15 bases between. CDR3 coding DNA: TGTGCTAGTGGTTTCGGGGTCCCAGGAGGAGATACGCAGTATTTT. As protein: CASGFGVPGGDTQYF.

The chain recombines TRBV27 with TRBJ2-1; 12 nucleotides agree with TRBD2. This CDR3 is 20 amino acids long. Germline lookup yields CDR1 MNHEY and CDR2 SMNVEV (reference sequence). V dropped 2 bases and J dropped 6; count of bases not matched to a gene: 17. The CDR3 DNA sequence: TGTGCCAGCAGTTTAAGGCTAGCGGGAGGGTCGGCATCACCATTCAATGAGCAGTTCTTC. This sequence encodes CASSLRLAGGSASPFNEQFF.

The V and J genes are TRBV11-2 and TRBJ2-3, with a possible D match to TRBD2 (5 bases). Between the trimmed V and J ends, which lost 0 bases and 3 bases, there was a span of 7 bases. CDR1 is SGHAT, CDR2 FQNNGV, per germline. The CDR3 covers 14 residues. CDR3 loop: CASSLEAATDTQYF. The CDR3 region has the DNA TGTGCCAGCAGCTTAGAAGCGGCTACAGATACGCAGTATTTT. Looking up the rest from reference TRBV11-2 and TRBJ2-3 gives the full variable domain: EAGVAQSPRYKIIEKRQSVAFWCNPISGHATLYWYQQILGQGPKLLIQFQNNGVVDDSQLPKDRFSAERLKGVDSTLKIQPAKLEDSAVYLCASSLEAATDTQYFGPGTRLTVL.

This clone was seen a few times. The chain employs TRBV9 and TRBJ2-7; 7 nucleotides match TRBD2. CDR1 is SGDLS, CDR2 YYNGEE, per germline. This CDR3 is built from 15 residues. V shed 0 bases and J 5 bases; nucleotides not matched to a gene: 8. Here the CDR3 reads CASSVGGGTFDEQYF. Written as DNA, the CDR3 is TGTGCCAGCAGCGTAGGGGGAGGGACGTTTGACGAGCAGTACTTC.

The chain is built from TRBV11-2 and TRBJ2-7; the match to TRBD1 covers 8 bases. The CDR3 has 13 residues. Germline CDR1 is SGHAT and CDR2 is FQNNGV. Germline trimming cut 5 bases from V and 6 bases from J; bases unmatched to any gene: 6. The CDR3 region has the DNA TGTGCCAGCAGCCTCGGGACAGGTACCGAGCAGTACTTC. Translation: CASSLGTGTEQYF.

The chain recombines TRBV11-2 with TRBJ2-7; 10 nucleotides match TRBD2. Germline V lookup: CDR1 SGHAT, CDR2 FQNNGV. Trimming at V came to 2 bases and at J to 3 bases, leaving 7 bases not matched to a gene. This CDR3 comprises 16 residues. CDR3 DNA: TGTGCCAGCAGCTTAAGCCCTTCTAGCGGGGGCTACGAGCAGTACTTC. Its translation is CASSLSPSSGGYEQYF.

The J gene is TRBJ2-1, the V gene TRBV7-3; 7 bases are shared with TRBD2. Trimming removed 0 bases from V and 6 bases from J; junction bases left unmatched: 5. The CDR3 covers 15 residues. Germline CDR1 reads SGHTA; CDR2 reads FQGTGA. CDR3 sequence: CASSLTREALNEQFF. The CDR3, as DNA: TGTGCCAGCAGCTTAACCCGGGAGGCCCTCAATGAGCAGTTCTTC.

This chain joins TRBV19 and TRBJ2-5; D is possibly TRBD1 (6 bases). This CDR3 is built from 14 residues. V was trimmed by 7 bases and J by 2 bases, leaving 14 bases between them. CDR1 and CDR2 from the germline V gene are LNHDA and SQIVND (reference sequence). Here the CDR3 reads CASNENRAQETQYF. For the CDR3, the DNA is TGTGCCAGTAATGAGAACAGGGCGCAAGAGACCCAGTACTTC.

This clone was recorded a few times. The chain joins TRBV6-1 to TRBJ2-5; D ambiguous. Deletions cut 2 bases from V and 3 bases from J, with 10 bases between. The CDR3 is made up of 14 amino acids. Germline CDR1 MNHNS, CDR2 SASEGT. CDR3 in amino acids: CASSELPVEETQYF. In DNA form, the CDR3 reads TGTGCCAGCAGTGAATTGCCGGTGGAAGAGACCCAGTACTTC.